This T cell receptor beta chain was sequenced for a study of T cell changes during pregnancy in multiple sclerosis. The protocol was immunoSEQ multiplex PCR, while the TCRdb copy is restricted to in-frame clones and leaves out a portion. This table holds around 72,000 clones, over 80% found once. Germline V gene sequence: CDR1 MNHNY, CDR2 SVGAGI (reference sequence). The CDR3 spans 16 residues. V was clipped by 6 bases and J by 4 bases; unmatched bases: 8. The clonotype was recovered from a female donor with multiple sclerosis, enrolled in a pregnancy study. The V call is TRBV6-6, the J call TRBJ2-2, with TRBD2 matching 10 bases. Sequences were derived from CD4+ T cells from peripheral blood mononuclear cells, sampled before pregnancy. As DNA, the CDR3 is TGTGCCAGCAGCTTAAGCGGGGGGGTGTCCACCGGGGAGCTGTTTTTT. It specifies CASSLSGGVSTGELFF.